This T cell receptor (beta chain) is drawn from a study of control samples from healthy donors and cancer patients. V lost 6 bases and J lost 2, with 11 bases in between. Germline CDR1 reads SGHTA; CDR2 reads FQGNSA. The CDR3 has 14 amino acids. The assay was immunoSEQ multiplex PCR, and TCRdb's table has in-frame clones only and misses some. The sample holds fewer than 200,000 clones, about 94% seen once. Sequences were obtained from blood. The clonotype originates from a woman aged 60-75 years in good health. This chain uses TRBV7-2 with TRBJ1-3, with D unresolved. The CDR3 region has the DNA TGTGCCAGCAGACCTGACTTCGCTGGAAACACCATATATTTT. Amino acid sequence: CASRPDFAGNTIYF.